Here is one TCR beta chain with its context. What it recognizes is unknown. These data come from a study of T cells in localized non-small cell lung cancer. CDR3 length: 13 amino acids. V was cut by 4 bases and J by 0 bases, with 7 bases left in between. Germline values: CDR1 SGHRS, CDR2 YFSETQ. Whole-study findings and limits: Elevated blood T cell density was associated with longer overall survival. A median of 57 of the top 100 tumor clones appeared in adjacent lung, which was paired and uninvolved. Among the tissues sampled, uninvolved adjacent lung had the highest T cell clonality, above tumor. Sequencing was limited to one tumor region, leaving the possibility of heterogeneity open.

Only in-frame clones appear in the TCRdb table, and some are missing; sequencing was by immunoSEQ multiplex PCR. The sample includes around 33,000 clones, over 75% of them seen just once. V usage is TRBV5-1 and J usage is TRBJ1-1; D gene uncertain. Sequences were derived from peripheral blood, sampled before any cancer treatment. The TCR was taken from a male donor at least 60 years old with stage III squamous cell lung carcinoma. CDR3 sequence: CASSGHLNTEAFF. CDR3 DNA: TGCGCCAGCAGCGGTCATCTGAACACTGAAGCTTTCTTT.